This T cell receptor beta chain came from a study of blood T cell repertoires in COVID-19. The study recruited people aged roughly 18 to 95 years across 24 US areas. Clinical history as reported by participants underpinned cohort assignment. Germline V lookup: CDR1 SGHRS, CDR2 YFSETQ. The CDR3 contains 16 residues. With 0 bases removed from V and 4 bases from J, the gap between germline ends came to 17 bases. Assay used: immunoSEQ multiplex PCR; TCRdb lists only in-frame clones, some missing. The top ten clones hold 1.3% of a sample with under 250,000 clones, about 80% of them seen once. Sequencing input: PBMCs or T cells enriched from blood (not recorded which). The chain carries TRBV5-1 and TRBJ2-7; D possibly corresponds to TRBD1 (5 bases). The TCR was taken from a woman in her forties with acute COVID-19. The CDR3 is CASSLDPLGLGYEQYF. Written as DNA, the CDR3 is TGCGCCAGCAGCTTGGACCCCCTGGGGCTAGGGTACGAGCAGTACTTC.